One and the same sample provided the 8 T cell receptor beta chains below, sequenced in a study of TIL therapy for anti-PD-1-resistant metastatic lung cancer. Time point specified: pre-treatment sample, taken before nivolumab and TIL therapy. Pleural nodules or supraclavicular lymph nodes made up most of the excised metastases sampled. This was the immunoSEQ v3 assay. The table came from immunoSEQ multiplex PCR; TCRdb's copy has only in-frame clones and leaves some out. The sample lists approximately 87,000 clones; roughly two thirds were seen once. Here the sequenced sample was tumor tissue, taken at baseline. These receptors originate from a person aged 25 to 85 with non-small cell lung cancer.

The chain recombines TRBV4-1 with TRBJ2-7; TRBD2 matches at 11 bases. The V and J ends lost 6 bases and 1 base, in that order; junction bases with no gene match: 5. The CDR3 runs to 15 residues. Germline CDR1 and CDR2: MGHRA and YSYEKL. The CDR3 DNA sequence: TGCGCCAGCAGGCTCGGGACTAGCGGTTCCTACGAGCAGTACTTC. Translated: CASRLGTSGSYEQYF.

This clone was observed a handful of times. The chain has TRBV4-3 and TRBJ2-7; TRBD1 might be the D (7 bases). CDR1 and CDR2 from the germline V gene are LGHNA and YSLEER. V lost 1 base, J lost 3 bases, and 10 bases lay in between. The CDR3 has 14 amino acids. The DNA of the CDR3 is TGCGCCAGCAGCCAAGGGAGGGACAGCTACGAGCAGTACTTC. It translates to CASSQGRDSYEQYF.

V gene TRBV18 combines with J gene TRBJ1-1; D gene uncertain. CDR1 is KGHSH, CDR2 LQKENI, per germline. Trimming pared 3 bases from V and 4 bases from J, leaving 9 bases between. This CDR3 is built from 13 residues. The DNA for the CDR3 is TGTGCCAGCTCACCTTGGTCTTTCACTGAAGCTTTCTTT. Protein: CASSPWSFTEAFF.

This clone came up a few times. The chain is built from TRBV2 and TRBJ2-7; 7 bases are shared with TRBD2. Trimming took 6 bases from V and 1 from J; bases not matched to a gene: 9. CDR1 and CDR2 from the germline V gene are SNHLY and FYNNEI. This CDR3 has 15 amino acids. The CDR3 sequence is CASSALGGLSYEQYF. The CDR3 coding sequence is TGTGCCAGCAGCGCACTGGGGGGGTTGTCCTACGAGCAGTACTTC.

The sample holds a few counts of this clone. J is TRBJ1-2 and V is TRBV27, with 7 bases identical to TRBD1. The germline V gene has CDR1 MNHEY and CDR2 SMNVEV (reference sequence). The CDR3 spans 15 residues. With V trimmed by 7 bases and J by 5 bases, 13 bases remained unmatched. CDR3 in DNA: TGTGCCAGCACCCAACGACAGGGAGAAGGGTATGGCTACACCTTC. Protein sequence: CASTQRQGEGYGYTF.

V is TRBV5-5 and J is TRBJ2-7; TRBD2 aligns across 8 bases. V lost 0 bases to trimming and J lost 2 bases; unmatched junction nucleotides: 7. Germline V lookup: CDR1 SGHKS, CDR2 YYEKEE (reference sequence). CDR3 size: 16 residues. CDR3 DNA: TGTGCCAGCAGCTTGGGACTAGCGAGCCCCGCCTACGAGCAGTACTTC. It is translated as CASSLGLASPAYEQYF. Using reference TRBV5-5 and TRBJ2-7 for the parts outside the CDR3, the full variable domain is DAGVTQSPTHLIKTRGQQVTLRCSPISGHKSVSWYQQVLGQGPQFIFQYYEKEERGRGNFPDRFSARQFPNYSSELNVNALLLGDSALYLCASSLGLASPAYEQYFGPGTRLTVT.

The chain has TRBV7-2 and TRBJ2-3; 7 bases map to TRBD2. The CDR3 consists of 15 residues. The trim removed 2 bases at V and 0 bases at J, leaving 2 bases unmatched. Germline CDR1 reads SGHTA; CDR2 reads FQGNSA. DNA for the CDR3: TGTGCCAGCAGCTTAAGGGACTACAGCACAGATACGCAGTATTTT. Translation gives CASSLRDYSTDTQYF. Filled out from reference TRBV7-2 and TRBJ2-3, the complete variable domain reads GAGVSQSPSNKVTEKGKDVELRCDPISGHTALYWYRQSLGQGLEFLIYFQGNSAPDKSGLPSDRFSAERTGGSVSTLTIQRTQQEDSAVYLCASSLRDYSTDTQYFGPGTRLTVL.

The rearrangement links TRBV7-9 to TRBJ1-5, with 8 positions matching TRBD1. This CDR3 is built from 14 residues. The germline gives CDR1 SEHNR, CDR2 FQNEAQ (reference sequence). With 4 bases clipped from V and 7 bases from J, the junction kept 6 bases outside the gene matches. CDR3 region: CASSSGGVGQPQHF. The DNA for the CDR3 is TGTGCCAGCAGCTCAGGGGGCGTGGGACAGCCCCAGCATTTT.